Each of the 19 T cell receptor beta chains below was sequenced from the same sample in a study of shared clonotypes between healthy human individuals. Naive CD8 cells were CD45RO-negative, positively selected for CCR7, excluding terminally differentiated effector memory CD45RA+ cells. Here immunoSEQ multiplex PCR was the method, and the copy in TCRdb shows in-frame clones only, minus some. The table lists nearly 600,000 clones, about 95% of them singletons. The source material was naive CD8+ T cells sorted from blood. The receptor source for this set is a woman in her thirties in good health.

The rearrangement joins TRBV7-9 to TRBJ2-4; no definite D call. This CDR3 region has 13 residues. Looked up from germline, CDR1 is SEHNR and CDR2 is FQNEAQ (reference sequence). The V end lost 5 bases, the J end lost 0 bases, and 5 bases lay between the germline ends. This CDR3 is CASSPLAKNIQYF. CDR3 bases: TGTGCCAGCAGCCCTCTAGCCAAAAACATTCAGTACTTC.

This clone has just one count. The chain joins TRBV6-1 to TRBJ1-5, with D possibly matching TRBD1 (5 bases). The CDR3 is made up of 17 amino acids. Trimming removed 2 bases from V and 2 bases from J, with 16 bases in between. Germline V lookup: CDR1 MNHNS, CDR2 SASEGT. The CDR3 region is CASSELVGARGNQPQHF. In nucleotides, the CDR3 is TGTGCCAGCAGTGAACTGGTCGGGGCCAGGGGCAATCAGCCCCAGCATTTT.

This chain connects TRBV5-5 to TRBJ2-2; D not certain. Trimming cost V 4 bases and J 10 bases, with 8 bases left between them. The CDR3 is 11 residues long. CDR1 is SGHKS and CDR2 is YYEKEE in the germline V gene (reference sequence). CDR3 DNA: TGTGCCAGCAGCGCAATTAAGGAGCTGTTTTTT. Translation: CASSAIKELFF.

V gene TRBV27 combines with J gene TRBJ2-3, with 8 nucleotides matching TRBD2. CDR3 size: 16 residues. Germline values: CDR1 MNHEY, CDR2 SMNVEV (reference sequence). V lost 5 bases, J lost 4 bases, and 11 bases stayed unmatched. The CDR3 sequence: CASSPEPGLGPDTQYF. The CDR3 region has the DNA TGTGCCAGCAGTCCAGAACCGGGACTAGGCCCAGATACGCAGTATTTT.

The table lists this clone with a count of one. The rearrangement links TRBV2 to TRBJ1-1; TRBD1 is a possible D gene (5 bases). Germline CDR1 and CDR2: SNHLY and FYNNEI. V shed 8 bases and J shed 2 bases, with 18 bases lying between them. The CDR3 loop spans 15 amino acids. CDR3: CASPERGRGNTEAFF. The CDR3 nucleotides read TGTGCCAGCCCCGAACGGGGGAGGGGCAACACTGAAGCTTTCTTT.

The V call is TRBV15, the J call TRBJ1-5; maybe TRBD1 (5 bases). CDR1 is LNHNV and CDR2 is YYDKDF in the germline V gene (reference sequence). V shed 0 bases and J shed 11 bases, with 17 bases lying between them. CDR3 length: 15 residues. The CDR3 DNA reads TGTGCCACCAGCAGAGATTGGGGACGGAGGAGAGCCCAGCATTTT. It yields the protein CATSRDWGRRRAQHF.

The rearrangement links TRBV27 to TRBJ2-3, with no clear D. This CDR3 has 12 amino acids. The V gene lost 2 bases and the J gene lost 4 bases, with 4 bases spanning the gap. The germline V gene encodes CDR1 MNHEY and CDR2 SMNVEV (reference sequence). CDR3 DNA: TGTGCCAGCAGTTTAAAACCAGATACGCAGTATTTT. Translated: CASSLKPDTQYF.

The J gene is TRBJ2-7, the V gene TRBV7-8; TRBD2 might be the D (5 bases). Looked up from germline, CDR1 is SGHVS and CDR2 is FQNEAQ. V lost 5 bases, J lost 3 bases, and 20 bases lay in between. The CDR3 loop spans 16 amino acids. In DNA, the CDR3 is TGTGCCAGCAGCGCCGGGCGGTCACTAGGTATCTACGAGCAGTACTTC. Encoded protein: CASSAGRSLGIYEQYF.

The chain combines TRBV28 with TRBJ2-3; D is unresolved. This CDR3 has 16 residues. Germline loops: CDR1 MDHEN, CDR2 SYDVKM. The V end was cut by 9 bases, the J end by 0 bases, with 19 bases between. DNA for the CDR3: TGTGCCAGTAGAATACGTGCGGTGACTAGCACAGATACGCAGTATTTT. It yields the protein CASRIRAVTSTDTQYF.

J is TRBJ1-4 and V is TRBV5-8; tentative D call: TRBD1 (6 bases). Trimming took 2 bases from V and 10 from J, leaving 15 bases between them. Germline V gene sequence: CDR1 SGHTS, CDR2 YDEGEE. This CDR3 is built from 14 residues. For the CDR3, the DNA is TGTGCCAGCAGCTTCGGGGGCGCATTAGGAAAACTGTTTTTT. As protein: CASSFGGALGKLFF.

The rearrangement joins TRBV5-5 to TRBJ2-3, with TRBD1 as a possible D gene (6 bases). Trimming stripped 7 bases from V and 6 bases from J, with 12 bases between. Germline V CDR1 and CDR2: SGHKS, YYEKEE (reference sequence). CDR3 length: 12 amino acids. The CDR3: CASQQGSDTQYF. DNA for the CDR3: TGTGCCAGCCAGCAGGGGTCCGATACGCAGTATTTT.

The V gene is TRBV10-1, the J gene TRBJ2-5, with D perhaps being TRBD1 or TRBD2 (5 bases each). The CDR3 covers 13 residues. Trimming stripped 5 bases from V and 5 bases from J, with 12 bases between. Germline V CDR1 and CDR2: WNHNN, SYGVQD (reference sequence). The CDR3 loop is CASSPGIAETQYF. Here the CDR3 DNA reads TGCGCCAGCAGTCCAGGGATAGCGGAGACCCAGTACTTC.

With respect to this clone: Distinct nucleotide sequences in the sample also encode this CDR3. This sequence joins TRBV5-4 and TRBJ2-5, with D unresolved. Gene TRBJ2-7 matches the end of the DNA better, so the J call may be wrong. The CDR3 is 11 amino acids. Germline V gives CDR1 SGHNT, CDR2 YYREEE (reference sequence). The CDR3 coding sequence is TGTGCCAGCTCAACTTCCTACGAGCAGTACTTC. Encoded protein: CASSTSYEQYF.

A single count supports this clone. The gene calls are TRBV10-2 and TRBJ2-1; TRBD2 matches at 7 bases. The CDR3 sequence is 15 residues long. V gave up 7 bases and J gave up 0 bases; unmatched junction bases: 6. Germline V gene lookup returns CDR1 WSHSY and CDR2 SAAADI. The CDR3 region has the DNA TGCGCCAGCACCCACACGGGGGGCTCCTACAATGAGCAGTTCTTC. Residues: CASTHTGGSYNEQFF.

The chain links TRBV2 to TRBJ2-7; perhaps TRBD2 as D (6 bases). CDR3 size: 17 residues. V was shortened by 6 bases and J by 0 bases, with 21 bases between the two germline ends. The germline gives CDR1 SNHLY, CDR2 FYNNEI. The CDR3 loop is CASRERPGLGSSYEQYF. The DNA of the CDR3 is TGTGCCAGCAGGGAAAGACCGGGACTGGGGAGCTCCTACGAGCAGTACTTC.

V and J are TRBV27 and TRBJ1-4; no clear D gene. Germline CDR1 and CDR2: MNHEY and SMNVEV (reference sequence). The CDR3 runs to 12 residues. V was clipped by 8 bases and J by 11 bases, with 15 bases between them. CDR3 sequence reads: CASGEDRRKLFF. The DNA for the CDR3 is TGTGCCAGCGGGGAGGACCGTCGGAAACTGTTTTTT.

The V gene is TRBV9, the J gene TRBJ2-1; D call uncertain. In germline, CDR1 is SGDLS, CDR2 YYNGEE. The CDR3 is 14 amino acids. V shed 0 bases and J shed 6 bases, with 10 bases lying between them. This CDR3 is CASSVGSASNEQFF. CDR3 DNA sequence: TGTGCCAGCAGCGTAGGGAGCGCTTCCAATGAGCAGTTCTTC.

The chain uses TRBV19 and TRBJ1-1; D unclear. Germline CDR1 reads LNHDA; CDR2 reads SQIVND (reference sequence). V dropped 0 bases and J dropped 1 base, with 3 bases sitting between them. The length of the CDR3 is 13 residues. The CDR3 nucleotides read TGTGCCAGTAGTATAGATTGGAACACTGAAGCTTTCTTT. Protein sequence: CASSIDWNTEAFF. Together with reference TRBV19 and TRBJ1-1, the CDR3 gives the full variable domain: DGGITQSPKYLFRKEGQNVTLSCEQNLNHDAMYWYRQDPGQGLRLIYYSQIVNDFQKGDIAEGYSVSREKKESFPLTVTSAQKNPTAFYLCASSIDWNTEAFFGQGTRLTVV.

The count of this clone is one. CDR3 DNA: TGTGCCAGCAGACGCTTCGGGGGGGCGAACGAAGAGACCCAGTACTTC. The encoded protein is CASRRFGGANEETQYF. The V gene is TRBV28, the J gene TRBJ2-5; TRBD2 matches at 8 bases. Germline-derived CDR1 and CDR2 are MDHEN and SYDVKM. The J segment lost 3 bases and the V segment lost 6 bases, leaving 12 bases of the junction unmatched. This CDR3 spans 16 amino acids.